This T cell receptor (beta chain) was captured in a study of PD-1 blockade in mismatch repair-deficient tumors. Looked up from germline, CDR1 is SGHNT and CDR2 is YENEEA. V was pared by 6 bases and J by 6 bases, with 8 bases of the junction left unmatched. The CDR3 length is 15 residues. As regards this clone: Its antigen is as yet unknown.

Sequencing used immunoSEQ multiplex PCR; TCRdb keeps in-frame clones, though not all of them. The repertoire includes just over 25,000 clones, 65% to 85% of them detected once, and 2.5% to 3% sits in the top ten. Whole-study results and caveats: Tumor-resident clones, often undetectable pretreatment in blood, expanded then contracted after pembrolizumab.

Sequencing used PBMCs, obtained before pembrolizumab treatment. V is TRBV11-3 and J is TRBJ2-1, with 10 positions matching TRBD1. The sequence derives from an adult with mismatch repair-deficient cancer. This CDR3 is CASRIGTGVRNEQFF. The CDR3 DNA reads TGTGCCAGCAGAATAGGGACAGGGGTCCGCAATGAGCAGTTCTTC.